This T cell receptor (beta chain) was captured in a study of blood T cell repertoires in COVID-19. Trimming took 3 bases from V and 5 from J, leaving 7 bases between them. CDR3 size: 12 residues. The assay was immunoSEQ multiplex PCR, and TCRdb's table has in-frame clones only and misses some. The data show about 80,000 clones, 75% to 95% seen once. The source is a woman between 50 and 59 years old in a cohort sampled during active COVID-19. Sequenced: peripheral blood. V gene TRBV12-3 or TRBV12-4 combines with J gene TRBJ2-5; D is ambiguous. The CDR3 region is CASSFSSETQYF. As DNA, the CDR3 is TGTGCCAGCAGTTTTTCCTCTGAGACCCAGTACTTC.